This TCR beta chain is from a study of blood T cell repertoires in COVID-19. Across the study: Whether acute or convalescent, the COVID-19 samples came from the United States, Italy and Spain. The analysed material was cDNA or gDNA that came from T cells, B-cell-depleted T cells, or PBMCs.

This clone turned up a few times. The J segment lost 5 bases and the V segment lost 7 bases, leaving 8 bases of the junction unmatched. This CDR3 comprises 14 residues. Germline lookup yields CDR1 MNHEY and CDR2 SMNVEV (reference sequence). Original analysis: For nucleated cells, counts were estimated from reference gene primer amplification. The table came from immunoSEQ multiplex PCR; TCRdb's copy has only in-frame clones and leaves some out. The V and J calls and clone size were taken over from that table, and D and trimming were inferred from the DNA. The sample contains 200,000 to 250,000 clones, roughly nine tenths of which appear only once.

Sequenced input: peripheral blood. The genes are TRBV27 and TRBJ1-2, with 9 bases that match TRBD1. The receptor was isolated from a man in his fifties or sixties with acute or convalescent COVID-19. CDR3 DNA sequence: TGTGCCAGCACCTCTCAGGGACAGGGTTATGGCTACACCTTC. It is translated as CASTSQGQGYGYTF.